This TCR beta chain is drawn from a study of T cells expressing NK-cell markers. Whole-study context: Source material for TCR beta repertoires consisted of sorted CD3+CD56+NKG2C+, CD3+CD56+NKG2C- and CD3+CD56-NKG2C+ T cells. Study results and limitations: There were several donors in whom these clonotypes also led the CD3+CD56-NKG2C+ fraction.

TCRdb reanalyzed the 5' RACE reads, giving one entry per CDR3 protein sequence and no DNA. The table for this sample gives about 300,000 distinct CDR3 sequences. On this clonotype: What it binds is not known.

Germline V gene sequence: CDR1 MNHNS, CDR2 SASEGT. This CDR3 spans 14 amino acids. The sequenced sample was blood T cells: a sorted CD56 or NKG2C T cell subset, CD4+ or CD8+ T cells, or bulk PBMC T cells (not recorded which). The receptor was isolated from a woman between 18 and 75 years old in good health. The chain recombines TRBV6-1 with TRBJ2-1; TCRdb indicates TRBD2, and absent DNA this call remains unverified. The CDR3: CASSQGTSNNERFF.